These T cell receptor beta chains were read from a single sample in a study of metastatic and nonmetastatic thyroid tumors. TCRdb re-called the PCR reads with MiXCR. The data contain fewer than 40,000 clones, roughly a third of them singletons. The sequenced sample consisted of tumor tissue. Receptors were obtained from a female donor with papillary thyroid cancer or a benign thyroid nodule (not recorded which). Some clones in this sample may be carry-over from other donors' samples. Both conserved end residues are part of each CDR3. Each record gives: clone size, V gene, D gene, J gene, CDR3 protein, CDR3 DNA. The D gene is left open where the match is weak. Size is stated for part of the rows, as once, few or many counts, or as a class when the clone is expanded.

NA	TRBV6-1	NA	TRBJ1-6	CASSEGLYYNSPLHF	TGTGCCAGCAGTGAAGGACTTTACTATAATTCACCCCTCCACTTT
NA	TRBV4-2	TRBD2	TRBJ2-3	CASSQRLAGGETQYF	TGTGCCAGCAGCCAGAGACTAGCGGGAGGAGAGACGCAGTATTTT
NA	TRBV12-3/TRBV12-4	NA	TRBJ1-1	CASSLGARGRQEAFF	TGTGCCAGCAGTTTAGGGGCCCGGGGCAGGCAAGAAGCTTTCTTT
once	TRBV11-1	TRBD1	TRBJ2-3	CASSSTPGTGKADTQYF	TGTGCCAGCAGCTCCACCCCCGGGACAGGGAAAGCAGATACGCAGTATTTT
few	TRBV19	NA	TRBJ2-7	CASSFGGVYEQYF	TGTGCCAGTAGTTTTGGGGGCGTCTACGAGCAGTACTTC
NA	TRBV20-1	TRBD2	TRBJ2-7	CSAPSGSRYEQYF	TGCAGTGCTCCTAGCGGGAGCAGATACGAGCAGTACTTC
few	TRBV6-2/TRBV6-3	NA	TRBJ2-1	CASSWQGDINEQFF	TGTGCCAGCAGTTGGCAGGGAGACATCAATGAGCAGTTCTTC
once	TRBV4-1	NA	TRBJ1-5	CASSQQRGNQPQHF	TGCGCCAGCAGCCAACAACGGGGTAATCAGCCCCAGCATTTT
NA	TRBV11-3	NA	TRBJ2-1	CASSPGAGAEQFF	TGTGCCAGCAGCCCCGGGGCAGGAGCTGAGCAGTTCTTC
NA	TRBV5-1	NA	TRBJ1-2	CASSWNSLYGYTF	TGCGCCAGCAGCTGGAACAGTCTCTATGGCTACACCTTC
few	TRBV15	NA	TRBJ2-7	CATSRDVGVDGQYF	TGTGCCACCAGCAGAGACGTGGGGGTAGATGGGCAGTACTTC
few	TRBV7-9	NA	TRBJ2-7	CASSLGVEGEQYF	TGTGCCAGCAGCTTAGGGGTGGAGGGCGAGCAGTACTTC
NA	TRBV20-1	NA	TRBJ2-7	CSARYPETYEQYF	TGCAGTGCTAGATACCCGGAAACCTACGAGCAGTACTTC
NA	TRBV5-1	NA	TRBJ2-6	CASRHPGANVLTF	TGCGCCAGCAGGCACCCTGGGGCCAACGTCCTGACTTTC
NA	TRBV5-1	NA	TRBJ1-1	CASSLEFWGKEAFF	TGCGCCAGCAGCTTGGAGTTTTGGGGAAAGGAAGCTTTCTTT
NA	TRBV6-2/TRBV6-3	TRBD1	TRBJ1-1	CASSCEARQGMNTEAFF	TGTGCCAGCAGTTGCGAAGCCAGACAGGGGATGAACACTGAAGCTTTCTTT
NA	TRBV20-1	NA	TRBJ1-1	CSAWADTEAFF	TGCAGTGCCTGGGCGGACACTGAAGCTTTCTTT
NA	TRBV20-1	NA	TRBJ2-1	CSARDLQGSYNEQFF	TGCAGTGCTAGAGATCTTCAGGGCTCCTACAATGAGCAGTTCTTC
NA	TRBV3-1	NA	TRBJ2-5	CASSPPGVGETQYF	TGTGCCAGCAGCCCACCGGGGGTGGGAGAGACCCAGTACTTC
NA	TRBV4-2	NA	TRBJ1-4	CASSPLSPNEKLFF	TGTGCCAGCAGCCCACTCAGTCCTAATGAAAAACTGTTTTTT
NA	TRBV3-1	NA	TRBJ1-6	CASNKLAGSYNSPLHF	TGTGCCAGCAACAAGTTGGCGGGGTCCTATAATTCACCCCTCCACTTT
NA	TRBV27	NA	TRBJ2-5	CASQSGTDRQETQYF	TGTGCCAGCCAATCAGGGACGGACCGCCAAGAGACCCAGTACTTC
NA	TRBV9	NA	TRBJ2-2	CASSAPSRGSTGELFF	TGTGCCAGCAGCGCCCCATCGCGCGGATCCACCGGGGAGCTGTTTTTT
few	TRBV12-3/TRBV12-4	NA	TRBJ2-1	CASSFTPPRTEQFF	TGTGCCAGCAGTTTTACCCCCCCCAGGACAGAGCAGTTCTTC
few	TRBV12-3/TRBV12-4	NA	TRBJ2-3	CASSPSQGTDTQYF	TGTGCCAGCAGCCCCTCCCAAGGCACAGATACGCAGTATTTT
few	TRBV11-2	NA	TRBJ1-5	CASSLGQGKGQPQHF	TGTGCCAGCAGCTTAGGTCAGGGGAAAGGACAGCCCCAGCATTTT
NA	TRBV28	TRBD2	TRBJ2-3	CASSSPRLAVAADTQYF	TGTGCCAGCAGTTCACCCCGACTAGCGGTAGCGGCAGATACGCAGTATTTT
few	TRBV6-1	NA	TRBJ2-7	CASSPSGTPTYEQYF	TGTGCCAGTTCTCCTTCCGGGACACCCACCTACGAGCAGTACTTC
NA	TRBV24-1	NA	TRBJ2-2	CATSSGPGSGELFF	TGTGCCACCAGTTCGGGGCCTGGCTCGGGGGAGCTGTTTTTT
NA	TRBV5-8	TRBD2	TRBJ2-7	CASSRPRGAYEQYF	TGTGCCAGCAGCCGTCCGCGGGGGGCCTACGAGCAGTACTTC
few	TRBV12-3/TRBV12-4	NA	TRBJ2-7	CASSLPARDEQYF	TGTGCCAGCAGTTTACCGGCGCGGGACGAGCAGTACTTC
NA	TRBV6-1	NA	TRBJ1-2	CASSRNNNYGYTF	TGTGCCAGCAGTCGAAACAACAACTATGGCTACACCTTC
few	TRBV27	TRBD2	TRBJ2-3	CASSPTLAEFTDTQYF	TGTGCCAGCAGCCCCACACTAGCGGAATTCACAGATACGCAGTATTTT
NA	TRBV30	NA	TRBJ1-1	CAWKLERSGIAFF	TGTGCCTGGAAGCTAGAACGGAGCGGAATCGCTTTCTTT
NA	TRBV12-3/TRBV12-4	TRBD1	TRBJ2-1	CASSFGTVDNEQFF	TGTGCCAGCAGTTTTGGGACAGTGGACAATGAGCAGTTCTTC
once	TRBV5-5	NA	TRBJ2-5	CASSSYREEETQYF	TGTGCCAGCAGCTCTTACAGGGAGGAGGAGACCCAGTACTTC
many	TRBV6-1	NA	TRBJ2-7	CASSSYDGFYEQYF	TGTGCCAGCAGTTCTTACGACGGATTTTACGAGCAGTACTTC
NA	TRBV5-1	NA	TRBJ2-7	CASSLNVDTYYEQYF	TGCGCCAGCAGCTTGAACGTGGACACGTACTACGAGCAGTACTTC
NA	TRBV4-1	NA	TRBJ2-7	CASSQDGPNPYEQYF	TGCGCCAGCAGCCAAGATGGGCCCAACCCTTACGAGCAGTACTTC
few	TRBV7-9	NA	TRBJ2-1	CASSREGGREQFF	TGTGCCAGCAGCCGTGAGGGGGGCCGAGAGCAGTTCTTC